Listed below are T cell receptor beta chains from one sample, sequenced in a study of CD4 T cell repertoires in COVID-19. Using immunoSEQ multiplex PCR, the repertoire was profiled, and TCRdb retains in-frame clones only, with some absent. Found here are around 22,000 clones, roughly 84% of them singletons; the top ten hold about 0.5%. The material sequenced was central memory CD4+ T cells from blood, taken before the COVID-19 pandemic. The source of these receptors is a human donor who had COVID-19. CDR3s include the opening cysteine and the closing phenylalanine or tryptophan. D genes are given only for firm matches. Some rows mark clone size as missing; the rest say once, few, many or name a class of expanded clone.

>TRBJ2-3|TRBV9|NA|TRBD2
CASSASAAGVSTDTQYF
TGTGCCAGCAGCGCCTCAGCAGCGGGGGTTTCCACAGATACGCAGTATTTT
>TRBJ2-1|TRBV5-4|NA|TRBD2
CASRPSGGPFNEQFF
TGTGCCAGCAGGCCCAGCGGGGGGCCATTCAATGAGCAGTTCTTC
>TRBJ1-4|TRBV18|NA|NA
CASSSGVSTNEKLFF
TGTGCCAGCTCATCCGGAGTTTCAACTAATGAAAAACTGTTTTTT
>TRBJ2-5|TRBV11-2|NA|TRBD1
CASSLERDRGVRETQYF
TGTGCCAGCAGCTTGGAAAGGGACAGGGGAGTTCGGGAGACCCAGTACTTC
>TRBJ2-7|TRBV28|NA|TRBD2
CASRQLAGTYEQYF
TGTGCCAGCAGGCAACTAGCGGGAACCTACGAGCAGTACTTC
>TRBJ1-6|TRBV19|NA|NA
CASNDRLSSPLHF
TGTGCCAGTAACGACAGGCTAAGTTCACCCCTCCACTTT
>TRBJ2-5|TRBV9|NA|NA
CASSGTGDGTQYF
TGTGCCAGCAGCGGGACGGGGGATGGGACCCAGTACTTC
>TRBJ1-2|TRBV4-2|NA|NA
CASSQEGQGIDGYTF
TGTGCCAGCAGCCAAGAGGGGCAGGGGATTGATGGCTACACCTTC
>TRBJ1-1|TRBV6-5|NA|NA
CASSAPEGRAFF
TGTGCCAGCAGTGCCCCGGAGGGGCGAGCTTTCTTT
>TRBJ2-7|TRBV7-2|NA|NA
CASSLAPPLVVNEQYF
TGTGCCAGCAGCTTAGCGCCGCCACTAGTAGTAAACGAGCAGTACTTC
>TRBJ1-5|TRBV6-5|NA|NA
CASSYTGFQPQHF
TGTGCCAGCAGCTATACAGGGTTTCAGCCCCAGCATTTT
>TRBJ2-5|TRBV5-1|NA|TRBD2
CASSAGTSGGTQRAQYF
TGCGCCAGCAGCGCGGGGACTAGCGGGGGGACCCAAAGGGCCCAGTACTTC
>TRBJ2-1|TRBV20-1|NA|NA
CSALGNEQFF
TGCAGTGCGCTCGGTAATGAGCAGTTCTTC
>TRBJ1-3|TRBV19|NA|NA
CASSPRGGNTIYF
TGTGCCAGTAGTCCAAGAGGAGGAAACACCATATATTTT
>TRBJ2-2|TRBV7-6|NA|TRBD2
CASSLASTSGIGFSTGELFF
TGTGCCAGCAGCTTAGCGTCGACTAGCGGGATAGGCTTTAGCACCGGGGAGCTGTTTTTT
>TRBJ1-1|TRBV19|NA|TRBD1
CASSIDHRGLRAFF
TGTGCCAGTAGTATAGATCACAGGGGGCTTCGTGCTTTCTTT
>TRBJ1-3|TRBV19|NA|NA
CASTKGGSGNTIYF
TGTGCCAGTACTAAGGGAGGATCTGGAAACACCATATATTTT
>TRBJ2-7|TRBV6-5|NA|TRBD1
CASRPNRDSLYEQYF
TGTGCCAGCAGACCCAACCGGGACAGCCTCTACGAGCAGTACTTC
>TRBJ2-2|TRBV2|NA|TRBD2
CASSELAGGTGELFF
TGTGCCAGCAGTGAACTAGCGGGGGGCACCGGGGAGCTGTTTTTT
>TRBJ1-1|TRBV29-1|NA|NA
CSVKGVRGEAEAFF
TGCAGCGTTAAAGGGGTTCGGGGAGAGGCTGAAGCTTTCTTT
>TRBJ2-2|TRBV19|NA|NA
CASSKSTSLSGELFF
TGTGCCAGTAGTAAATCGACTAGTTTGTCCGGGGAGCTGTTTTTT
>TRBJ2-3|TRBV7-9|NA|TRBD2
CASRFSGGADTQYF
TGTGCCAGCAGATTTAGCGGGGGGGCAGATACGCAGTATTTT
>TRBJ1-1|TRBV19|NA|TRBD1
CASAPRDRPWTEAFF
TGTGCCAGTGCCCCACGGGACAGACCGTGGACTGAAGCTTTCTTT
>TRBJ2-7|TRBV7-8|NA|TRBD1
CASSRDRGPYEQYF
TGTGCCAGCAGCCGGGACAGGGGTCCGTACGAGCAGTACTTC
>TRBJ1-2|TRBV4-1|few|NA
CASSQLGAGKNYGYTF
TGCGCCAGCAGCCAACTTGGGGCAGGGAAGAACTATGGCTACACCTTC
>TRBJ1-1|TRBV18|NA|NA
CASEGVGNTEAFF
TGTGCCAGCGAAGGGGTTGGAAACACTGAAGCTTTCTTT